Only a few counts were recorded for the clone carrying this T cell receptor (beta chain). Its antigen remains unknown. The sample is drawn from a study of cytomegalovirus exposure and HLA in healthy donors. The study's findings and limits: Among donors in an Asian-associated ancestry cluster, a later analysis reportedly found fewer N-insertions than the approximately 670-donor mean.

Primers: 60 Vbeta forward and 13 Jbeta reverse. Method: immunoSEQ multiplex PCR; TCRdb's copy keeps in-frame clones and lacks some. The data show around 120,000 clones, around 10% seen once. This CDR3 is built from 16 residues. CDR1 and CDR2 from the germline V gene are LNHNV and YYDKDF (reference sequence). The junction had 4 bases not matched to a gene; V was cut back by 1 base and J by 0 bases. The sequence came from a man between 25 and 39 years old in good health and CMV-seronegative. The V and J genes are TRBV15 and TRBJ2-5; TRBD2 matches at 8 bases. Sample: PBMCs. CDR3: CATSRGSGAYQETQYF. CDR3 coding DNA: TGTGCCACCAGCAGAGGTAGCGGGGCCTACCAAGAGACCCAGTACTTC.